This TCR beta chain was retrieved from a study of beta chain features in type 1 diabetes. Whole-study findings and limits: Significant though moderate, a shortening of TCRB CDR3s appeared in all four CD4+ subsets of Type 1 diabetes patients.

CDR1 is SGHRS, CDR2 YFSETQ, per germline. The CDR3 spans 17 residues. V gave up 3 bases and J gave up 1 base; unmatched junction bases: 10. As for this clone: The target antigen is unknown.

Sequenced material consisted of expressed TCRB transcripts (all of the isolated RNA was reverse transcribed). The method was immunoSEQ multiplex PCR; TCRdb's version includes in-frame clones alone and lacks a portion of them. Of hundreds of thousands of clones in the sample, roughly 16% were seen once. Sequenced input: naive CD4+ T cells from blood. This sequence joins TRBV5-1 and TRBJ2-7, with 10 bases aligning to TRBD1. The receptor's source is a man younger than 35 in good health. The CDR3 loop is CASSYSSPGQGSYEQYF. The CDR3 bases are TGCGCCAGCAGCTACAGTTCCCCGGGACAGGGGTCCTACGAGCAGTACTTC. The full variable domain, its missing parts supplied by reference TRBV5-1 and TRBJ2-7, is KAGVTQTPRYLIKTRGQQVTLSCSPISGHRSVSWYQQTPGQGLQFLFEYFSETQRNKGNFPGRFSGRQFSNSRSEMNVSTLELGDSALYLCASSYSSPGQGSYEQYFGPGTRLTVT.